This passage covers 6 T cell receptor beta chains from one sample sequenced in a study of early stage breast cancer tumors (dated by TCRdb to 2015 to 2018). Libraries were constructed by the immunoSEQ multiplex PCR assay. TCRdb stores this immuneACCESS table with in-frame sequences only. Part of the clones is absent; in the studies checked, under half of the shortfall reflects unresolved V genes, and no reason is known for the rest. Present in this sample are tens of thousands of clones, around 50% of which were seen just once. The ten biggest clones cover 7.5% to 9% of the sample. Sequenced material: breast tumor tissue. These receptors were obtained from a person aged 50 to 59 with breast cancer.

Only a few counts were recorded for this clone. This chain connects TRBV5-1 to TRBJ2-7, with D unresolved. The CDR3 is 11 amino acids. V was trimmed by 3 bases and J by 2 bases, leaving 3 bases between them. From germline, CDR1 is SGHRS and CDR2 YFSETQ. The CDR3: CASSSTYEQYF. The CDR3 DNA follows: TGCGCCAGCAGCTCCACCTACGAGCAGTACTTC.

This clone was counted between two and nine times. J is TRBJ2-1 and V is TRBV15; D is tentatively TRBD1 or TRBD2 (5 bases each). Germline CDR1 LNHNV, CDR2 YYDKDF (reference sequence). The CDR3 is 15 amino acids. The V and J ends lost 5 bases and 5 bases respectively, with 16 bases between them. In DNA form, the CDR3 reads TGTGCCACCAGCCGGTGGACAACCGGGAACAATGAGCAGTTCTTC. Its translation: CATSRWTTGNNEQFF.

J is TRBJ1-1 and V is TRBV27; D uncertain. This CDR3 has 14 amino acids. Germline CDR1 reads MNHEY; CDR2 reads SMNVEV (reference sequence). V was pared by 4 bases and J by 8 bases, with 17 bases between. The CDR3 bases are TGTGCCAGCAGTTGGGCACTCTACGAGCGGGAAGCTTTCTTT. It specifies CASSWALYEREAFF.

The chain recombines TRBV18 with TRBJ2-6; no clear D. V lost 3 bases, J lost 1 base, and 10 bases lay in between. Germline lookup yields CDR1 KGHSH and CDR2 LQKENI. The CDR3 runs 16 residues. Here the CDR3 reads CASSPSVLSGANVLTF. The DNA for the CDR3 is TGTGCCAGCTCACCCAGCGTCCTTTCTGGGGCCAACGTCCTGACTTTC.

The rearrangement links TRBV11-2 to TRBJ1-3; unclear D gene. Per the germline V gene, CDR1 is SGHAT and CDR2 is FQNNGV. This CDR3 comprises 17 residues. V was shortened by 5 bases and J by 0 bases, with 17 bases between the two germline ends. The DNA of the CDR3 is TGTGCCAGCAGCCCGAAGAGGGCTCCGTTCTCTGGAAACACCATATATTTT. This sequence encodes CASSPKRAPFSGNTIYF.

As to this clone: At one of its ends the junction is not consistent with the germline gene, which may arise from a read error. The chain employs TRBV7-7 and TRBJ2-5; D is ambiguous. The CDR3 covers 13 residues. CDR1 SSHAT and CDR2 FNYEAQ come from the germline V gene (reference sequence). CDR3 bases: TGTGCTAGCAGCTCCAGGTCTTCAGGGACCCAGTACTTC. Protein product: CASSSRSSGTQYF.